This T cell receptor beta chain was sequenced for a study of cytomegalovirus exposure and HLA in healthy donors. General study findings and limits: Cytomegalovirus status, reportedly, was diagnosed with high specificity and sensitivity by the classifier.

CDR1 is LNHDA, CDR2 SQIVND, per germline (reference sequence). CDR3 length: 14 residues. J was trimmed by 6 bases and V by 7 bases; bases with no gene match: 9. 60 Vbeta and 13 Jbeta primers were used in PCR. The repertoire was sequenced with immunoSEQ multiplex PCR; TCRdb's copy has only in-frame clones and lacks some. The sample lists 180,000 or so clones; over 65% were seen once. A remark on this clone: Its specificity is not known.

This TCR came from a woman aged 55-70 years in good health and CMV-seropositive. The specimen sequenced was PBMCs. V and J are TRBV19 and TRBJ1-1; 9 bases align to TRBD1. CDR3 residues: CASIQSTGGAEAFF. CDR3 in DNA: TGTGCCAGTATTCAATCGACAGGGGGGGCTGAAGCTTTCTTT.